The 8 T cell receptor beta chains given below trace back to one sample, sequenced in a study of blood T cells in healthy people across ages. A sample-barcoded 5' primer and a J-beta primer mix were used in a second PCR of roughly 7 to 12 cycles. TCRdb passed the 5' RACE reads through MiXCR, listing each CDR3 protein once. This table has about 1.6 million distinct CDR3 sequences, about 32% appearing once. Sequenced material: blood. These receptors were collected from a woman aged 25 to 39 in good health.

This clonotype was detected only a few times. The chain's CDR3 is CASSQEAGEVVTQYF. The CDR3 nucleotides are TGTGCCAGCAGCCAAGAAGCCGGGGAGGTTGTGACCCAGTACTTC. The genes are TRBV3-1 and TRBJ2-5, with a weak D call TRBD2 (6 bases). The CDR3 loop spans 15 amino acids. In germline, CDR1 is LGHDT, CDR2 YNNKEL (reference sequence). V lost 0 bases to trimming and J lost 7 bases, with 15 bases between them.

V is TRBV27 and J is TRBJ2-1; perhaps TRBD2 as D (5 bases). CDR3 length: 15 amino acids. In germline, CDR1 is MNHEY, CDR2 SMNVEV (reference sequence). Between the trimmed V and J ends, which lost 2 bases and 4 bases, there was a span of 12 bases. The CDR3: CASSLRFAGYNEQFF. CDR3 DNA: TGTGCCAGCAGTTTAAGATTCGCGGGTTACAATGAGCAGTTCTTC.

This clonotype has a handful of counts. The J gene is TRBJ2-5, the V gene TRBV7-9; D gene unclear. Per the germline V gene, CDR1 is SEHNR and CDR2 is FQNEAQ (reference sequence). Between the trimmed V and J ends, which lost 1 base and 0 bases, there was a span of 9 bases. The CDR3 spans 15 residues. The chain's CDR3 is CASSLGDKYQETQYF. The CDR3 region has the DNA TGTGCCAGCAGCTTAGGGGATAAGTACCAAGAGACCCAGTACTTC.

The chain uses TRBV5-5 and TRBJ2-2, with 8 bases matching TRBD1. V shed 0 bases, J shed 6 bases, and the junction held 10 bases outside the gene matches. The germline gives CDR1 SGHKS, CDR2 YYEKEE (reference sequence). The CDR3 consists of 17 residues. The DNA for the CDR3 is TGTGCCAGCAGCTTGGCCTTAGGGACAGGCCTTTCCGGGGAGCTGTTTTTT. It codes for CASSLALGTGLSGELFF.

This clonotype was seen ten or more times. The chain uses TRBV18 and TRBJ2-3; D is unresolved. The CDR3 runs to 12 residues. With 8 bases removed from V and 6 bases from J, the gap between germline ends came to 12 bases. Germline values: CDR1 KGHSH, CDR2 LQKENI. The CDR3 bases are TGTGCCAGCAGCCCTCGTGAGGATACGCAGTATTTT. It yields the protein CASSPREDTQYF.

The chain employs TRBV9 and TRBJ2-5; D gene ambiguous. Trimming pared 2 bases from V and 5 bases from J, leaving 10 bases between. The CDR3 sequence is 13 residues long. Germline-derived CDR1 and CDR2 are SGDLS and YYNGEE. The CDR3 region is CASSVSEEETQYF. In DNA, the CDR3 is TGTGCCAGCAGCGTGTCTGAGGAGGAGACCCAGTACTTC.

V usage is TRBV2 and J usage is TRBJ1-1; D gene uncertain. V shed 8 bases and J shed 4 bases, with 14 bases lying between them. The CDR3 totals 13 residues. The V gene's germline CDR1 is SNHLY and CDR2 FYNNEI. Here the CDR3 DNA reads TGTGCCAGCGCCATTGGGCAGTTCACTGAAGCTTTCTTT. It translates to CASAIGQFTEAFF.

The sample holds a few counts of this clonotype. V and J are TRBV6-5 and TRBJ2-1, with 8 bases lining up with TRBD2. The CDR3 has 16 amino acids. Per the germline V gene, CDR1 is MNHEY and CDR2 is SVGAGI. Germline trimming cut 4 bases from V and 6 bases from J; bases unmatched to any gene: 11. The DNA for the CDR3 is TGTGCCAGCAGTTTTCCCCCTGGCGGGGGGTTCAATGAGCAGTTCTTC. Amino acid sequence: CASSFPPGGGFNEQFF.